This T cell receptor beta chain was sequenced for a study of blood T cell repertoires in COVID-19. The CDR3 length is 14 residues. Trimming removed 3 bases at V and 0 bases at J, with 6 bases between. The V gene's germline CDR1 is WNHNN and CDR2 SYGVQD (reference sequence). In the original processing: Researchers report that nucleated cell counts were estimated from reference gene primer amplification. Sequencing used immunoSEQ multiplex PCR; TCRdb keeps in-frame clones, though not all of them. V and J calls plus clone size are reproduced from that table; the DNA served to infer D and trimming. The data show roughly 150,000 clones, with roughly 80% seen just once and roughly 8.6% held by the top ten.

The genes are TRBV10-1 and TRBJ2-1; D is undetermined. The sample consisted of peripheral blood. This clonotype was sampled from a man in his fifties with active or convalescent COVID-19. This CDR3 reads CASSEYSSYNEQFF. The CDR3 coding sequence is TGCGCCAGCAGTGAATACAGCTCCTACAATGAGCAGTTCTTC.